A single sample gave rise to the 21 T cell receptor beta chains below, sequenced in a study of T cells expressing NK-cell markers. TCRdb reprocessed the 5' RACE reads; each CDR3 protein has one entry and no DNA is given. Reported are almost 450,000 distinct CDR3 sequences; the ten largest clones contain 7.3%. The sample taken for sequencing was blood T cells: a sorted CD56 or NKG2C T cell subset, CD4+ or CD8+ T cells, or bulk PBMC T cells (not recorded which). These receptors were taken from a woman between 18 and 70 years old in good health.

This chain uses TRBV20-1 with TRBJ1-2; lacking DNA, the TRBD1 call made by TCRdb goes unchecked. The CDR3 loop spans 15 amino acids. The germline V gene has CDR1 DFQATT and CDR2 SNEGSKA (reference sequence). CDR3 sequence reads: CSARVGEGAGYGYTF.

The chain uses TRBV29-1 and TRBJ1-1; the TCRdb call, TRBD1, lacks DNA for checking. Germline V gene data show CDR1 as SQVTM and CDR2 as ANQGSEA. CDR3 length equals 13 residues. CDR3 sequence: CSVRTGRFTEAFF.

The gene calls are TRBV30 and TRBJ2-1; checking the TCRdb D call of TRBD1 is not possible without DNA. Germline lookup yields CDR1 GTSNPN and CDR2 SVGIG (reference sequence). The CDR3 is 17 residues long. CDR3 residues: CAWRRGGLQDRGYEQFF.

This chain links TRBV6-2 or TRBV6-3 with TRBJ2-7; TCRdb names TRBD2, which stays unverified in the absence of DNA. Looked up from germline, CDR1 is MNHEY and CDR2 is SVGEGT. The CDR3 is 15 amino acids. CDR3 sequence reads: CAISPGLAEPYEQYF.

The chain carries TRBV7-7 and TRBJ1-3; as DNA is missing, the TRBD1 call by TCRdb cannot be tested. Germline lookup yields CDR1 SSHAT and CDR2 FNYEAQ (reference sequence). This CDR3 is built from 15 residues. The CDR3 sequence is CASSPTPYPGNTIYF.

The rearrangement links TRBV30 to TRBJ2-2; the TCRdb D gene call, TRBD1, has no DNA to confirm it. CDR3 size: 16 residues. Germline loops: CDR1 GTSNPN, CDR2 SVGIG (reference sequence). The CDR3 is CAWRGMWRPDTGELFF. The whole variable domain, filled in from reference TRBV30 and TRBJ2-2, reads SQTIHQWPATLVQPVGSPLSLECTVEGTSNPNLYWYRQAAGRGLQLLFYSVGIGQISSEVPQNLSASRPQDRQFILSSKKLLLSDSGFYLCAWRGMWRPDTGELFFGEGSRLTVL.

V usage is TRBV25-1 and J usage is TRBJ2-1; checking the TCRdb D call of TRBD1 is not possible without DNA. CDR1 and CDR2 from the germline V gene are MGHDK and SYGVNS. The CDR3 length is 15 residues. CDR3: CASSDTGPSYNEQFF.

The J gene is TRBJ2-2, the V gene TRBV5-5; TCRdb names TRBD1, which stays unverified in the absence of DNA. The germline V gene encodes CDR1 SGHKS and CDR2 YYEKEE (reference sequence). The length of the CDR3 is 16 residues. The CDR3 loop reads CASSPGTGVLSGELFF.

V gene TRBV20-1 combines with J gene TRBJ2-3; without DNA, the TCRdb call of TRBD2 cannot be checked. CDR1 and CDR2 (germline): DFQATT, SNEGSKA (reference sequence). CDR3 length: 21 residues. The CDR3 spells CSASNTGTTPRTSGVTDTQYF.

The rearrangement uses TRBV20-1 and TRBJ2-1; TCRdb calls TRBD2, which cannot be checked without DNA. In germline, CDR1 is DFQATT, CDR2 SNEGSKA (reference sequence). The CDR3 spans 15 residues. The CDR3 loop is CSARDLASAYNEQFF.

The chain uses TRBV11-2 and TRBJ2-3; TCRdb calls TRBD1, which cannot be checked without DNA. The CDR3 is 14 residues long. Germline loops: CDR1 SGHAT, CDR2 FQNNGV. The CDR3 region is CASSRGWGTDTQYF. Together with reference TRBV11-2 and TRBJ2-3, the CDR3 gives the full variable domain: EAGVAQSPRYKIIEKRQSVAFWCNPISGHATLYWYQQILGQGPKLLIQFQNNGVVDDSQLPKDRFSAERLKGVDSTLKIQPAKLEDSAVYLCASSRGWGTDTQYFGPGTRLTVL.

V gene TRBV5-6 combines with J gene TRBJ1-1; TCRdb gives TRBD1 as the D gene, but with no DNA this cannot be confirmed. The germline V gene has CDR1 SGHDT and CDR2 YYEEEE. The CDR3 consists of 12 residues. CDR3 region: CASSLRTGVAFF. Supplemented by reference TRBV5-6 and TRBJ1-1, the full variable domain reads DAGVTQSPTHLIKTRGQQVTLRCSPKSGHDTVSWYQQALGQGPQFIFQYYEEEERQRGNFPDRFSGHQFPNYSSELNVNALLLGDSALYLCASSLRTGVAFFGQGTRLTVV.

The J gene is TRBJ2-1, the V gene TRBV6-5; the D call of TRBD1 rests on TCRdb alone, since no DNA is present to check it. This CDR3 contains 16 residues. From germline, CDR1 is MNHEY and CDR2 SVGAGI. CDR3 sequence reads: CASSHPGRSSYNEQFF.

The chain's CDR3 is CAIRPLTDTQYF. The chain carries TRBV10-2 and TRBJ2-3; with no DNA, the TCRdb D assignment of TRBD1 cannot be verified. This CDR3 has 12 amino acids. Per germline, CDR1 WSHSY and CDR2 SAAADI.

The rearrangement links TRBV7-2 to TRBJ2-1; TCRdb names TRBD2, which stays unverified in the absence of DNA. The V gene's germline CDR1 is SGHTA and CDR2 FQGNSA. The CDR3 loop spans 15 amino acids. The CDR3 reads CASSLRRLVYHEQFF. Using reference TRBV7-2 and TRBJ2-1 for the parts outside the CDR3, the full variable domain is GAGVSQSPSNKVTEKGKDVELRCDPISGHTALYWYRQSLGQGLEFLIYFQGNSAPDKSGLPSDRFSAERTGGSVSTLTIQRTQQEDSAVYLCASSLRRLVYHEQFFGPGTRLTVL.

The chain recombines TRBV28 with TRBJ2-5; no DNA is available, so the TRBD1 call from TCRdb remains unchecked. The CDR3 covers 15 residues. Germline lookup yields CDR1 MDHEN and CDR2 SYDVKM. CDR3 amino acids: CASIPGTAYQETQYF.

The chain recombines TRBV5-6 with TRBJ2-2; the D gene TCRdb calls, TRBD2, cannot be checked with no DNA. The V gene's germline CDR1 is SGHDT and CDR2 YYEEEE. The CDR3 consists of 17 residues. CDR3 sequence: CASSLPLAWDRAGELFF.

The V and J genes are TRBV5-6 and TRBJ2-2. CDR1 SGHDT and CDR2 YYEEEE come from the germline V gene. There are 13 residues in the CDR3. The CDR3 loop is CASSPGNTGELFF.

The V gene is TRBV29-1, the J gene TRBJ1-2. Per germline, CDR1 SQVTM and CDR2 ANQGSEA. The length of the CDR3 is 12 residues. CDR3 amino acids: CSVKAWDYGYTF. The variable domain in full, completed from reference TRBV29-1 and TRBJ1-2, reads SAVISQKPSRDICQRGTSLTIQCQVDSQVTMMFWYRQQPGQSLTLIATANQGSEATYESGFVIDKFPISRPNLTFSTLTVSNMSPEDSSIYLCSVKAWDYGYTFGSGTRLTVV.

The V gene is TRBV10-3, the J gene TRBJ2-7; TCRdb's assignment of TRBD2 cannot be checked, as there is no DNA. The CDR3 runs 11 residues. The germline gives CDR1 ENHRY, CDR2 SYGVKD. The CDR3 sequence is CAGGQGNEQYF.

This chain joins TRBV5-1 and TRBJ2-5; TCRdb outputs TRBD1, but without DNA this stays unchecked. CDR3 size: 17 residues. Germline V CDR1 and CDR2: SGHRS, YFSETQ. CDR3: CASSLAASTGFKETQYF.